Listed below are T cell receptor beta chains from one sample, sequenced in a study of cytomegalovirus exposure and HLA in healthy donors. This table comes from immunoSEQ multiplex PCR, and its TCRdb copy is limited to in-frame clones, with some not included. The sample holds fewer than 150,000 clones, approximately 89% seen once. Sequencing was done on a sample of PBMCs. These receptors all stem from a woman under 40 in good health and CMV-seropositive. CDR3s include the opening cysteine and the closing phenylalanine or tryptophan. The D gene is left open where the match is weak. Expanded clones are given a class, and other clones once, few, many or no size at all.

j_call v_call clone_size d_call cdr3_nt cdr3_aa
TRBJ2-5 TRBV28 - TRBD2 TGTGCCAGCAGCCCCAGGGGTGCGGGGGGAGAGACCCAGTACTTC CASSPRGAGGETQYF
TRBJ2-3 TRBV10-1 - - TGCGCCAGCAGTCGGGACACTAGCACAGATACGCAGTATTTT CASSRDTSTDTQYF
TRBJ2-7 TRBV27 - TRBD2 TGTGCCAGCAGCCCTCCCGGGACTAGCGGGGGATTGCAGTACTTC CASSPPGTSGGLQYF
TRBJ1-3 TRBV2 - TRBD1 TGTGCCAGCAGCCTCCAGGGGGCGTTGGGAAACACCATATATTTT CASSLQGALGNTIYF
TRBJ1-2 TRBV5-8 - TRBD1 TGTGCCAGCAGCCTGGCCCCGACAGGGATCTATGGCTACACCTTC CASSLAPTGIYGYTF
TRBJ1-4 TRBV30 - - TGTGCCTGGAAGACGGGTGAAAAACTGTTTTTT CAWKTGEKLFF
TRBJ1-1 TRBV5-1 few - TGCGCCAGCAGCACGGGGGGGGGAACTGAAGCTTTCTTT CASSTGGGTEAFF
TRBJ2-7 TRBV4-1 few - TGCGCCAGCAGCCGTTCGGACACATTCTACGAGCAGTACTTC CASSRSDTFYEQYF
TRBJ1-1 TRBV5-6 - - TGTGCCAGCAGCTTGGAGTCTGGAGCCACAGCTTTCTTT CASSLESGATAFF
TRBJ2-7 TRBV5-1 - - TGCGCCAGCAGCTTCCCGGGTCCCGAGAACGAGCAGTACTTC CASSFPGPENEQYF
TRBJ1-2 TRBV6-1 - TRBD1 TGTGCCAGCAGGCTTACAGGGGGCTCTGGCTACACCTTC CASRLTGGSGYTF
TRBJ2-7 TRBV5-4 - - TGTGCCAGCAGCTTCCGACAGGGAGGAGCCGAGCAGTACTTC CASSFRQGGAEQYF
TRBJ1-1 TRBV6-5 - TRBD1 TGTGCCAGCAGGGGGACAGCAAGGGCGGGCACTGAAGCTTTCTTT CASRGTARAGTEAFF
TRBJ2-1 TRBV5-4 - TRBD2 TGTGCCAGCAGTCTTACTAGCGGGGGTCTCCTTTCCTACAATGAGCAGTTCTTC CASSLTSGGLLSYNEQFF
TRBJ2-3 TRBV9 - TRBD2 TGTGCCAGCAGCCCAGGAGTTACTAGCGGGGGGAGGACAGATACGCAGTATTTT CASSPGVTSGGRTDTQYF
TRBJ1-2 TRBV29-1 - - TGCAGCCTAGGGGATAACTATGGCTACACCTTC CSLGDNYGYTF
TRBJ2-3 TRBV2 - - TGTGCCTACGCACGGGAAGGAACAGATACGCAGTATTTT CAYAREGTDTQYF
TRBJ1-2 TRBV9 - TRBD1 TGTGCCAGCAGCGAACCACATCCGGGACAGGACTATGGCTACACCTTC CASSEPHPGQDYGYTF
TRBJ2-1 TRBV10-3 - TRBD2 TGTGCCATCAGTCGACTAGCGCAAGACAATGAGCAGTTCTTC CAISRLAQDNEQFF
TRBJ2-1 TRBV5-4 - - TGTGCCAGCAGCCCGACAGGAGATTCCTACAATGAGCAGTTCTTC CASSPTGDSYNEQFF
TRBJ1-5 TRBV27 - - TGTGCCAGCAGCAGAACGCGGTCCGTCCAGCCCCAGCATTTT CASSRTRSVQPQHF
TRBJ1-1 TRBV30 - TRBD1 TGTGCCTGGAGAAAGAGGGACAGGGGGCTAGGCACTGAAGCTTTCTTT CAWRKRDRGLGTEAFF
TRBJ2-5 TRBV6-1 few - TGTGCCAGCAGTGGCTGGGAGGGGGGGGCCCCAGAGACCCAGTACTTC CASSGWEGGAPETQYF
TRBJ1-1 TRBV18 - - TGTGCCAGCTCACCTGCAGGGATATCCACTGAAGCTTTCTTT CASSPAGISTEAFF
TRBJ1-2 TRBV6-6 - - TGTGCCAGCAGTTACCAGGATTATGGCTACACCTTC CASSYQDYGYTF
TRBJ2-7 TRBV5-6 - TRBD2 TGTGCCAGCAGCTGGTTGACTAGCAGCCACGAGCAGTACTTC CASSWLTSSHEQYF
TRBJ2-3 TRBV30 once - TGTGCCTGGAGTGTAGGGGGGGTCACAGATACGCAGTATTTT CAWSVGGVTDTQYF
TRBJ2-1 TRBV11-1 - TRBD2 TGTGCCAGCAGCTTAGTGGGGACCACTAGCGCCAATGAGCAGTTCTTC CASSLVGTTSANEQFF
TRBJ1-6 TRBV5-8 - TRBD1 TGTGCCAGCAGCTTCCGGACAGGGGGAAACTCACCCCTCCACTTT CASSFRTGGNSPLHF
TRBJ2-7 TRBV6-5 - - TGTGCCACCAGACCTTGGAGCTCCTACGAGCAGTACTTC CATRPWSSYEQYF
TRBJ2-3 TRBV9 - - TGTGCCAGCAGCGTAGTAGCCAGAGGTCTCACAGATACGCAGTATTTT CASSVVARGLTDTQYF
TRBJ2-1 TRBV7-9 - TRBD2 TGTGCCAGCAGCTCTAGCGGAGGGGTAGGGGAGCAGTTCTTC CASSSSGGVGEQFF
TRBJ1-2 TRBV25-1 - - TGTGCCAGCAGCCGAGGGGGTAATACCCCTCCTAACCGGGGCTACACCTTC CASSRGGNTPPNRGYTF
TRBJ1-2 TRBV18 - TRBD1 TGTGCCAGCTCGTCCTCCGGGACAGGGGTGCACTATGGCTACACCTTC CASSSSGTGVHYGYTF
TRBJ1-5 TRBV2 once - TGTGCCAGCCGGAGGGAGCCCCGTGGGAATCAGCCCCAGCATTTT CASRREPRGNQPQHF
TRBJ1-3 TRBV18 - - TGTGCCAGCTCACCACCCAGGGGCTTCTCGGGGAACACCATATATTTT CASSPPRGFSGNTIYF
TRBJ2-1 TRBV5-6 few - TGTGCCAGCAGCCCCTTGACAGTAAATGAGCAGTTCTTC CASSPLTVNEQFF
TRBJ2-1 TRBV6-5 once - TGTGCCAGCAGCCCCTTTAGCGGACTCTACAATGAGCAGTTCTTC CASSPFSGLYNEQFF
TRBJ1-1 TRBV9 - - TGTGCCAGCAGCGGGGGGGGGAACACTGAAGCTTTCTTT CASSGGGNTEAFF
TRBJ1-2 TRBV6-6 - TRBD1 TGTGCCAGCAGTTACCGGGGACAGGGGGATACCTTC CASSYRGQGDTF
TRBJ1-1 TRBV28 - TRBD1 TGTGCCAGCAGTTCTTACGGGACAGCAAATGAAGCTTTCTTT CASSSYGTANEAFF
TRBJ1-1 TRBV18 - - TGTGCCAGCTCACCATCCCAGGGGAACACTGAAGCTTTCTTT CASSPSQGNTEAFF
TRBJ1-4 TRBV5-4 - TRBD1 TGTGCCAGCAGCAGCTTCTCCGGGACAGGTGAAAAACTGTTTTTT CASSSFSGTGEKLFF
TRBJ1-1 TRBV7-9 - - TGTGCCAGCAGCTTAGCCGGGACAAGATATGTTAACACTGAAGCTTTCTTT CASSLAGTRYVNTEAFF
TRBJ1-5 TRBV19 - - TGTGCCAGTAGTATTGAGGGCAGCAATCAGCCCCAGCATTTT CASSIEGSNQPQHF
TRBJ2-1 TRBV20-1 - - TGCAGTGCTATATCAGGCGATGAGCAGTTCTTC CSAISGDEQFF
TRBJ2-7 TRBV29-1 - TRBD2 TGCAGCGTCCCGGGACTAGCGGGAGACGAGCAGTACTTC CSVPGLAGDEQYF
TRBJ2-7 TRBV5-8 - - TGTGCCAGCAGACTTCACAGGGTTAACTACGAGCAGTACTTC CASRLHRVNYEQYF
TRBJ2-1 TRBV7-8 - TRBD2 TGTGCCAGCAGCCGGGGACTAGCGGATTACAATGAGCAGTTCTTC CASSRGLADYNEQFF
TRBJ2-1 TRBV19 - TRBD1 TGTGCCAGTAGTTCTGGACAGGGTGCCTACAATGAGCAGTTCTTC CASSSGQGAYNEQFF
TRBJ2-3 TRBV2 - TRBD2 TGTGCCAGCAGTTTGGCGAGCGGGACCACAGATACGCAGTATTTT CASSLASGTTDTQYF
TRBJ1-6 TRBV10-3 - TRBD1 TGTGCCATCAGTCCGGGACAGGGGACAGGATCACCCCTCCACTTT CAISPGQGTGSPLHF